Following are 13 T cell receptor beta chains from one sample sequenced in a study of OX40 agonist ivuxolimab in advanced cancers. TCRdb keeps only in-frame clones here, not all; method: immunoSEQ multiplex PCR. This table has about 100,000 clones, around 87% appearing once. Here the sequenced sample was CD4+ or CD8+ T cells sorted from blood, taken in a trial of the OX40 agonist ivuxolimab. All receptors come from an adult with an advanced solid tumor such as melanoma, head and neck, liver or kidney cancer.

The CDR3 loop reads CASSLACSGSNTGELFF. In DNA form, the CDR3 reads TGTGCCAGCAGCTTGGCGTGTAGCGGCTCGAACACCGGGGAGCTGTTTTTT. J is TRBJ2-2 and V is TRBV5-7; perhaps TRBD2 as D (6 bases). TRBV5-7 is known as an ORF, though its function is uncertain. V was clipped by 0 bases and J by 0 bases, with 12 bases between them. The length of the CDR3 is 17 residues.

This rearrangement joins TRBV18 to TRBJ1-1, with unresolved D. The CDR3 runs 13 residues. Germline loops: CDR1 KGHSH, CDR2 LQKENI. V gave up 2 bases and J gave up 1 base, with 5 bases separating them. CDR3 sequence reads: CASSPDKNTEAFF. The CDR3 DNA reads as TGTGCCAGCTCACCAGACAAGAACACTGAAGCTTTCTTT.

The chain uses TRBV5-1 and TRBJ1-1; 9 bases are a match to TRBD1. Germline lookup yields CDR1 SGHRS and CDR2 YFSETQ. Unmatched junction bases numbered 7, after V lost 6 bases and J lost 1 base. This CDR3 is 15 amino acids long. The CDR3 nucleotides are TGCGCCAGCACCCAGCAGGACAGGGGGAACACTGAAGCTTTCTTT. Amino acid sequence: CASTQQDRGNTEAFF.

The chain couples TRBV5-1 to TRBJ1-6; D not resolved. Per the germline V gene, CDR1 is SGHRS and CDR2 is YFSETQ. The CDR3 sequence is 15 residues long. V was trimmed by 0 bases and J by 6 bases, leaving 10 bases between them. The CDR3 DNA reads as TGCGCCAGCAGCTTGGATCCCGGCGGTAATTCACCCCTCCACTTT. As protein: CASSLDPGGNSPLHF.

This clone was counted a single time. The chain carries TRBV6-5 and TRBJ2-7; TRBD1 matches 10 bases. J lost 1 base, V lost 6 bases, and 6 bases had no gene match. The CDR3 totals 15 residues. The germline gives CDR1 MNHEY, CDR2 SVGAGI. CDR3 sequence: CASRQPGQGSYEQYF. The CDR3 region has the DNA TGTGCCAGCAGGCAACCGGGACAGGGGTCCTACGAGCAGTACTTC.

V usage is TRBV11-2 and J usage is TRBJ1-2, with 9 bases lining up with TRBD1. Per the germline V gene, CDR1 is SGHAT and CDR2 is FQNNGV. The CDR3 length is 15 residues. The ends lost 5 bases at V and 4 bases at J; junction bases unmatched: 8. Here the CDR3 reads CASSPGQGIAYGYTF. CDR3 in DNA: TGTGCCAGCAGCCCGGGACAGGGTATAGCCTATGGCTACACCTTC. The whole variable domain, remainder taken from reference TRBV11-2 and TRBJ1-2, is EAGVAQSPRYKIIEKRQSVAFWCNPISGHATLYWYQQILGQGPKLLIQFQNNGVVDDSQLPKDRFSAERLKGVDSTLKIQPAKLEDSAVYLCASSPGQGIAYGYTFGSGTRLTVV.

The chain recombines TRBV10-3 with TRBJ2-5, with no clear D. Deletions cut 1 base from V and 7 bases from J, with 13 bases between. The CDR3 runs 14 residues. Germline values: CDR1 ENHRY, CDR2 SYGVKD. The CDR3 sequence is CAISEWGTPGTQYF. CDR3 nucleotides: TGTGCCATCAGTGAGTGGGGTACTCCGGGGACCCAGTACTTC.

J is TRBJ2-7 and V is TRBV10-3; D unclear. The length of the CDR3 is 12 residues. Germline loops: CDR1 ENHRY, CDR2 SYGVKD. V lost 5 bases to trimming and J lost 4 bases, with 9 bases between them. CDR3 in DNA: TGTGCCATCAGTTCACCCCAGTACGAGCAGTACTTC. Residues: CAISSPQYEQYF.

V usage is TRBV6-5 and J usage is TRBJ2-2; no definite D call. This CDR3 spans 16 amino acids. V lost 0 bases and J lost 4, with 12 bases in between. CDR1 is MNHEY and CDR2 is SVGAGI in the germline V gene. The CDR3 region has the DNA TGTGCCAGCAGTTACTCACATAGGCGGAGCACCGGGGAGCTGTTTTTT. Its protein product is CASSYSHRRSTGELFF.

The rearrangement joins TRBV19 to TRBJ1-4; no reliable D call. This CDR3 is built from 12 residues. V dropped 1 base and J dropped 8 bases, with 5 bases sitting between them. Looked up from germline, CDR1 is LNHDA and CDR2 is SQIVND (reference sequence). This CDR3 reads CASSIGREKLFF. DNA of the CDR3: TGTGCCAGTAGTATAGGGCGAGAAAAACTGTTTTTT.

The CDR3 nucleotides read TGTGCCAGCAGCGTAGACGGGAACTCCTATGGCTACACCTTC. Translation: CASSVDGNSYGYTF. The rearrangement links TRBV9 to TRBJ1-2; D gene uncertain. The germline V gene encodes CDR1 SGDLS and CDR2 YYNGEE. The CDR3 runs to 14 residues. The V end was cut by 0 bases, the J end by 4 bases, with 10 bases between.

This clone was counted between two and nine times. V usage is TRBV4-2 and J usage is TRBJ1-1; D call uncertain. This CDR3 is built from 15 residues. The V gene lost 0 bases and the J gene lost 1 base, with 9 bases spanning the gap. Germline V gene data show CDR1 as LGHNA and CDR2 as YNFKEQ. CDR3 nucleotide sequence: TGTGCCAGCAGCCAAGATCGGCGAGGGAACACTGAAGCTTTCTTT. It is translated as CASSQDRRGNTEAFF.

The chain has TRBV9 and TRBJ1-4; D is uncertain. The CDR3 has 15 residues. Trimming shortened V by 0 bases and J by 5 bases, and 11 bases separated the two germline ends. Germline loops: CDR1 SGDLS, CDR2 YYNGEE. Here the CDR3 reads CASSVGGSRNEKLFF. The CDR3 region has the DNA TGTGCCAGCAGCGTAGGAGGGTCTCGCAATGAAAAACTGTTTTTT.